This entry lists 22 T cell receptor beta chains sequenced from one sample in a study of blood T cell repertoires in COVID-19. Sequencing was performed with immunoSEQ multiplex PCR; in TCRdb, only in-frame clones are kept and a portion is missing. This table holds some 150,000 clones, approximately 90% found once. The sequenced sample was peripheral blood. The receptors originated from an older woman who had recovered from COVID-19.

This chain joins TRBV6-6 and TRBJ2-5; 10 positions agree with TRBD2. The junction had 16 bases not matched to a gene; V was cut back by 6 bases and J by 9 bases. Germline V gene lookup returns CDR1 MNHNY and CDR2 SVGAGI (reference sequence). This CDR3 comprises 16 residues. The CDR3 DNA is TGTGCCAGCAGACCCGGACTAGCGGCTCTTGGGGGAGCCCAGTACTTC. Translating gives CASRPGLAALGGAQYF.

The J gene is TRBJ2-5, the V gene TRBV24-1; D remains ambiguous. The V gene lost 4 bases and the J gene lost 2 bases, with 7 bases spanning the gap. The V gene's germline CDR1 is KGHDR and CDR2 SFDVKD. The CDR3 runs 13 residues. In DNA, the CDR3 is TGTGCCACCAGTGACACGGTTCAAGAGACCCAGTACTTC. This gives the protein CATSDTVQETQYF.

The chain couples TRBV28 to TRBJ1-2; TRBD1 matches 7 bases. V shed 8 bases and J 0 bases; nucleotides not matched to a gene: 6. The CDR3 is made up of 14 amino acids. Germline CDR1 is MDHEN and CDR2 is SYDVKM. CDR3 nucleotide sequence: TGTGCCAGCGGGACGACAGGGACTAACTATGGCTACACCTTC. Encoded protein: CASGTTGTNYGYTF.

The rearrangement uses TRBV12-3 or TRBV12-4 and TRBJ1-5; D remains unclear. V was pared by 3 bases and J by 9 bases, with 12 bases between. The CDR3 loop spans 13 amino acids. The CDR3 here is CASSFGHEAPQHF. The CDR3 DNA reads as TGTGCCAGCAGTTTTGGTCACGAGGCGCCCCAGCATTTT.

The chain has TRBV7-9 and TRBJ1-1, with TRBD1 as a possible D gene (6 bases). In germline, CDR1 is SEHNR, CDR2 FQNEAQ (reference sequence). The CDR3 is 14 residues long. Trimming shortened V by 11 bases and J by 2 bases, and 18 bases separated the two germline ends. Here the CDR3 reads CAASPRGRNTEAFF. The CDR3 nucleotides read TGTGCCGCGTCCCCGCGGGGGCGAAACACTGAAGCTTTCTTT.

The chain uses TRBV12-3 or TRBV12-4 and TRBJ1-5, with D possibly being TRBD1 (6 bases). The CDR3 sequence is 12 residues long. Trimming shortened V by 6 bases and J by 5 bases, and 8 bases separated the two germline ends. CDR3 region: CASRDSDQPQHF. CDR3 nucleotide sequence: TGTGCCAGCAGGGACAGTGATCAGCCCCAGCATTTT.

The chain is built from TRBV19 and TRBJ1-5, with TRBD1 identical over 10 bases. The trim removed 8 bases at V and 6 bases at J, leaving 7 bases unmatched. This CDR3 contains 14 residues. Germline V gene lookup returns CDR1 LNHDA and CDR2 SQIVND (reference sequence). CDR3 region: CASSGTGVFQPQHF. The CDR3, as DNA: TGTGCCAGTTCCGGGACAGGGGTCTTTCAGCCCCAGCATTTT.

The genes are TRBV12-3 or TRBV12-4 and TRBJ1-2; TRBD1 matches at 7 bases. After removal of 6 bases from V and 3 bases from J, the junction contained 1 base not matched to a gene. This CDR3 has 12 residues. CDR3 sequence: CASSGTDYGYTF. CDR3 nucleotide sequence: TGTGCCAGCAGCGGGACAGACTATGGCTACACCTTC.

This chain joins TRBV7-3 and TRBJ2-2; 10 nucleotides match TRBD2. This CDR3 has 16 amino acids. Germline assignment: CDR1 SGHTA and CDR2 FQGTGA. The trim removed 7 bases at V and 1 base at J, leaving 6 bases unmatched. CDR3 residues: CASTSSGGENTGELFF. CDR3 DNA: TGTGCCAGCACCTCTAGCGGGGGAGAGAACACCGGGGAGCTGTTTTTT.

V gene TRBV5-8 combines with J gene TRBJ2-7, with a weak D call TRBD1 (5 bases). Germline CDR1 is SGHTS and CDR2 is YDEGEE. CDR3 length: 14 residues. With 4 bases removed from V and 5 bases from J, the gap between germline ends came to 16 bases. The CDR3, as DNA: TGTGCCAGCAGCCCACAGGAGACCCCGAACGAGCAGTACTTC. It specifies CASSPQETPNEQYF.

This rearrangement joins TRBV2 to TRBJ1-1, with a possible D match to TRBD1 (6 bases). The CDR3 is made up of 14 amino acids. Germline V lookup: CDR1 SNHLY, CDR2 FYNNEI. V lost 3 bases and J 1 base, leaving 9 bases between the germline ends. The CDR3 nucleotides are TGTGCCAGCAGTGAGAGGGGGGGGAACACTGAAGCTTTCTTT. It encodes CASSERGGNTEAFF.

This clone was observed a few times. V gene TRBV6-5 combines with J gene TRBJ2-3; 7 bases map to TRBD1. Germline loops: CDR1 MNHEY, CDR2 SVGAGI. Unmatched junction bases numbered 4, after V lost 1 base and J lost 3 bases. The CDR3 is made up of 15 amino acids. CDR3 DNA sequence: TGTGCCAGCAGTTACTTCCCGGGACAGACAGATACGCAGTATTTT. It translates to CASSYFPGQTDTQYF.

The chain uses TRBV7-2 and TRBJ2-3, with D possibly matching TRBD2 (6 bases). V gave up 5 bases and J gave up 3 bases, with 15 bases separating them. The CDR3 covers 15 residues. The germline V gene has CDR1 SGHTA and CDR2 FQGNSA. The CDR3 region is CASSPSRGLTDTQYF. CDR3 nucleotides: TGTGCCAGCAGCCCCTCGCGGGGATTGACAGATACGCAGTATTTT.

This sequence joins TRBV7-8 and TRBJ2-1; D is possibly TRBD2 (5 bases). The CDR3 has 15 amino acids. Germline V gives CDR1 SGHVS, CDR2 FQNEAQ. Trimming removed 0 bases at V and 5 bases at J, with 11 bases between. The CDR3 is CASSLARALNNEQFF. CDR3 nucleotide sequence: TGTGCCAGCAGCTTAGCGCGGGCACTCAACAATGAGCAGTTCTTC.

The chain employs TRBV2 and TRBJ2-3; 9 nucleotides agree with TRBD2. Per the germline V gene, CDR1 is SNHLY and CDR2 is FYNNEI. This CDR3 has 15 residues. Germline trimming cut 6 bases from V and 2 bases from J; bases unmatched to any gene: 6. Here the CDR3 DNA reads TGTGCCAGCAGCAGCGGGGGGATCACCACAGATACGCAGTATTTT. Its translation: CASSSGGITTDTQYF.

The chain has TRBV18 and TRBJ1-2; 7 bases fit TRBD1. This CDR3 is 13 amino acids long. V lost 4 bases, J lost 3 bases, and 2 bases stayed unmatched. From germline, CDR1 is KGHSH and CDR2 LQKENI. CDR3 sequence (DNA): TGTGCCAGCTCACTCACAGGGGACTATGGCTACACCTTC. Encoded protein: CASSLTGDYGYTF.

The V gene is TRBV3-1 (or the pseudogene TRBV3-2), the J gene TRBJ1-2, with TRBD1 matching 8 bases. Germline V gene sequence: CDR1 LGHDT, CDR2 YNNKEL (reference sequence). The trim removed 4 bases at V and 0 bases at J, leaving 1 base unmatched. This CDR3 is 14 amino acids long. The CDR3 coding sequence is TGTGCCAGCAGCCGACAGGGGCCTAACTATGGCTACACCTTC. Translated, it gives CASSRQGPNYGYTF.

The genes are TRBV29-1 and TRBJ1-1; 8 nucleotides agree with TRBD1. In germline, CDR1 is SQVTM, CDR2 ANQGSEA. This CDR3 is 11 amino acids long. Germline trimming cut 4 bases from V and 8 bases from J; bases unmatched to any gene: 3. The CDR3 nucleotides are TGCAGCGTTGGGACAGGGAGGGAAGCTTTCTTT. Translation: CSVGTGREAFF.

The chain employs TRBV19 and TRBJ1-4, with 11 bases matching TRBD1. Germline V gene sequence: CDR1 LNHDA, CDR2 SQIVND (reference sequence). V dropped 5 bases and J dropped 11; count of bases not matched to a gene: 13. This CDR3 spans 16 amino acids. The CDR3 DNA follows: TGTGCCAGTAGTGGACAGGGGGCTTCGCGGGGGGAGAAACTGTTTTTT. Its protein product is CASSGQGASRGEKLFF.

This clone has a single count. The CDR3 loop is CASSYDRYEYGYTF. DNA of the CDR3: TGTGCCAGCAGTTACGACAGATACGAATATGGCTACACCTTC. V and J are TRBV6-5 and TRBJ1-2, with D maybe TRBD1 (5 bases). The CDR3 contains 14 residues. Germline CDR1 is MNHEY and CDR2 is SVGAGI. Trimming cost V 2 bases and J 5 bases, with 12 bases left between them.

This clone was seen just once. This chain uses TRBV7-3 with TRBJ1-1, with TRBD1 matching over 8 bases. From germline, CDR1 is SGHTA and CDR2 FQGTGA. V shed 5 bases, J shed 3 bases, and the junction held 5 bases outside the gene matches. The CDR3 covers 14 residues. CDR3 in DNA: TGTGCCAGCAGCCCATACAGGGGGGACACTGAAGCTTTCTTT. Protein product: CASSPYRGDTEAFF.

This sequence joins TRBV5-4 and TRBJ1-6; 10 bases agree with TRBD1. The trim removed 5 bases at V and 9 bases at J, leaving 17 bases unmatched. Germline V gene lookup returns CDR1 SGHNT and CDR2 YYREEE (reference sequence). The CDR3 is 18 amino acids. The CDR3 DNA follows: TGTGCCAGCAGTCTGGACAGGGACAGGGGCTGGGGCGGTTCACCCCTCCACTTT. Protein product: CASSLDRDRGWGGSPLHF.